This is a list of T cell receptor beta chains from one sample in a study of breast tumors, draining lymph nodes, adjacent tissues. MiXCR, applied by TCRdb to the multiplex PCR reads, yields one record per CDR3 protein. The sample lists 150,000 to 200,000 distinct CDR3 sequences, 30% to 35% seen once, with roughly 4.5% in the top ten. Sequencing was carried out using axillary lymph node tissue. These receptors all stem from a female donor with breast cancer. Some clones in this sample may be carry-over from other donors' samples. Each CDR3 is given with its conserved first and last residue. D genes are given only for firm matches. Size is omitted from some rows. Given values are once, few, many or a class for expanded clones.

many,.,14,TRBV20-1,TRBJ2-7,TGCAGTGCTTCTCCCGGTTCAGGGGTACACGAGCAGTACTTC,CSASPGSGVHEQYF
many,TRBD2,14,TRBV24-1,TRBJ2-5,TGTGCCACCAGCGGCGGGGGGGCTGGGGAGACCCAGTACTTC,CATSGGGAGETQYF
many,.,14,TRBV5-1,TRBJ2-5,TGCGCCAGCAGCGTAACAGGTGTGCGGGACACCCAGTACTTC,CASSVTGVRDTQYF
many,.,15,TRBV5-6,TRBJ2-7,TGTGCCAGCAGCAGGCGGGACAACCGAGCCTACGAGCAGTACTTC,CASSRRDNRAYEQYF
many,TRBD1,15,TRBV20-1,TRBJ2-1,TGCAGTGCCATCCTCCCGGGACAGGGGATCAATGAGCAGTTCTTC,CSAILPGQGINEQFF
.,TRBD1,14,TRBV18,TRBJ2-7,TGTGCCAGCTCACCAGGGACAGGGAGACACGAGCAGTACTTC,CASSPGTGRHEQYF
once,TRBD1,14,TRBV11-2,TRBJ1-1,TGTGCCAGCAGCTTCAGACAGGGCGCCACTGAAGCTTTCTTT,CASSFRQGATEAFF
many,.,14,TRBV28,TRBJ2-3,TGTGCCAGCCGAATGCAAGGGGTGCGAGATACGCAGTATTTT,CASRMQGVRDTQYF
.,.,14,TRBV15,TRBJ2-6,TGTGCCCCCGGGCTGTGCTCTGGGGCCAACGTCCTGACTTTC,CAPGLCSGANVLTF
many,.,12,TRBV6-5,TRBJ1-5,TGTGCCAGCAGCGTAGGGGGATCGTCCCAGCATTTT,CASSVGGSSQHF
many,TRBD2,15,TRBV10-3,TRBJ2-1,TGTGCCATCAGTGAGCGGACTAGCGGCAACAATGAGCAGTTCTTC,CAISERTSGNNEQFF
few,TRBD1,15,TRBV12-5,TRBJ2-1,TGTGCTAGTGGTTTGACCCGGGACAGGGGGAATGAGCAGTTCTTC,CASGLTRDRGNEQFF
few,.,14,TRBV28,TRBJ2-7,TGTGCCAGCAGTTTATGGGGGGGCTATTACGAGCAGTACTTC,CASSLWGGYYEQYF
many,.,14,TRBV29-1,TRBJ1-2,TGCAGCGTTGAAGAATCGTCGGGCAACTATGGCTACACCTTC,CSVEESSGNYGYTF
once,TRBD1,14,TRBV5-8,TRBJ2-5,TGTGCCAGCAGCTGGGACAGGGGTTGGGAGACCCAGTACTTC,CASSWDRGWETQYF
.,TRBD2,15,TRBV9,TRBJ2-3,TGTGCCAACAGCCGACTAGCGGGGGGCACAGATACGCAGTATTTT,CANSRLAGGTDTQYF
.,.,15,TRBV18,TRBJ2-1,TGTGCCAGCTCACCCTTAGCGGGTGGGGGCGATGAGCAGTTCTTC,CASSPLAGGGDEQFF
.,.,14,TRBV12-3/TRBV12-4,TRBJ2-3,TGTGCCAGCAGTTTTGGGCAGATCACAGATACGCAGTATTTT,CASSFGQITDTQYF
.,TRBD2,20,TRBV7-3,TRBJ2-1,TGTGCCAGCAGTTCTCTTGTGCCTAGCGGGAGGTTCGGGCCCTACAATGAGCAGTTCTTC,CASSSLVPSGRFGPYNEQFF
many,.,13,TRBV7-2,TRBJ2-3,TGTGCCAGCAGCTCACGGCAGGTAGATACGCAGTATTTT,CASSSRQVDTQYF
many,TRBD1,14,TRBV20-1,TRBJ1-5,TGCAGTGCTACTCCGGGACAGACTAATCAGCCCCAGCATTTT,CSATPGQTNQPQHF
.,TRBD1,15,TRBV13,TRBJ1-2,TGTGCCAGCAGCGTCCGGGACAGGGGGTTGTATGGCTACACCTTC,CASSVRDRGLYGYTF
.,.,14,TRBV20-1,TRBJ1-4,TGCAGTGCTAGGCGGGGGTTGGGCAATGAAAAACTGTTTTTT,CSARRGLGNEKLFF
many,TRBD1,13,TRBV7-6,TRBJ1-2,TGTGCCAGCAGCTTAGGGACAGGATTTCCCTACACCTTC,CASSLGTGFPYTF
many,.,15,TRBV5-8,TRBJ1-5,TGTGCCAGCAGCTTGGCGGGACAAAATAATCAGCCCCAGCATTTT,CASSLAGQNNQPQHF
.,.,16,TRBV5-1,TRBJ2-2,TGCGCCAGCAGCAGGAGTGGGAGAGTTGACACCGGGGAGCTGTTTTTT,CASSRSGRVDTGELFF
.,TRBD1,15,TRBV5-1,TRBJ2-5,TGCGCCAGCAGGTTAGGGGACAGGGGGATCGAGACCCAGTACTTC,CASRLGDRGIETQYF
many,.,14,TRBV10-3,TRBJ2-4,TGTGCCATCAGTGAGCCCCTAGCCAAAAACATTCAGTACTTC,CAISEPLAKNIQYF
many,.,15,TRBV7-3,TRBJ2-1,TGTGCCAGCAGCTTAGGGGGGGGGGCCCCCAATGAGCAGTTCTTC,CASSLGGGAPNEQFF
few,.,16,TRBV27,TRBJ2-7,TGTGCCAGCCGCCGGGGGTCAGGGGTCGGGGTCTACGAGCAGTACTTC,CASRRGSGVGVYEQYF
few,TRBD2,12,TRBV28,TRBJ2-7,TGTGCCAGCAGCGGGGGGTCCCTACGTTGGTACTTC,CASSGGSLRWYF
.,TRBD1,15,TRBV2,TRBJ1-5,TGTGCCAGCAGAGAACACAGGGGGCAAAATCAGCCCCAGCATTTT,CASREHRGQNQPQHF
.,.,17,TRBV7-2,TRBJ2-1,TGTGCCAGCAGCCCCAGCGCGGGTGGACGCGGCTACAATGAGCAGTTCTTC,CASSPSAGGRGYNEQFF
many,TRBD1,12,TRBV12-5,TRBJ1-2,TGTGCTAGTGGTCCGACAGGGAAGGGCTACACCTTC,CASGPTGKGYTF